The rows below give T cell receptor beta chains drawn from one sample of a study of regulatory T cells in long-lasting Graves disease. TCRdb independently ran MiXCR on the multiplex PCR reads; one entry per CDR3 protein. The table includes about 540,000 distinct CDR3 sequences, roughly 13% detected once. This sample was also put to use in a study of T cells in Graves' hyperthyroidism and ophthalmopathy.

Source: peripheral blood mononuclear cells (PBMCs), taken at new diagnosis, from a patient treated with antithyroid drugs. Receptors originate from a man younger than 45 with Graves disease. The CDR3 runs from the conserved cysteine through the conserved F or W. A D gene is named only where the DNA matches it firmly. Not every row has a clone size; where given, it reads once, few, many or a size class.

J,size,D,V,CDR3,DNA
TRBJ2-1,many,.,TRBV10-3,CASQRAEKYNEQFF,TGTGCCTCACAGCGGGCGGAGAAGTACAATGAGCAGTTCTTC
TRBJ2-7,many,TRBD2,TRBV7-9,CASSLASGSDEQYF,TGTGCCAGCAGCTTAGCTAGCGGGAGCGACGAGCAGTACTTC
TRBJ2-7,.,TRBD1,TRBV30,CAWRARWTGDSDEQYF,TGTGCCTGGAGAGCCCGGTGGACAGGGGACTCGGACGAGCAGTACTTC
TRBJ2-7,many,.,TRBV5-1,CASSLEGRDYEQYF,TGTGCCAGCAGCCTAGAGGGACGAGACTACGAGCAGTACTTC
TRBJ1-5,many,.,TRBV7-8,CASSLFRGGNQPQHF,TGTGCCAGCAGCTTATTCAGGGGAGGCAATCAGCCCCAGCATTTT
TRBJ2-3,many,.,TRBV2,CASSAGTSPDTQYF,TGTGCCAGCAGTGCCGGGACATCTCCAGATACGCAGTATTTT
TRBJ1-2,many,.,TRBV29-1,CSSARDKEKGYTF,TGCAGCTCTGCCAGGGACAAAGAAAAAGGCTACACCTTC
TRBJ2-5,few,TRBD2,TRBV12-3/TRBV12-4,CASSSLAGGPQETQYF,TGTGCCAGCAGTTCACTAGCGGGAGGCCCCCAAGAGACCCAGTACTTC
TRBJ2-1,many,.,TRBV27,CASSSDSPSTYNEQFF,TGTGCCAGCAGTTCGGACAGCCCATCAACTTACAATGAGCAGTTCTTC
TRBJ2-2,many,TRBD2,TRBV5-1,CASSPGLAGANTGELFF,TGCGCCAGCAGCCCGGGACTAGCGGGAGCTAACACCGGGGAGCTGTTTTTT
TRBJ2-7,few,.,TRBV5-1,CASSLGRGLQGYEQYF,TGCGCCAGCAGCTTGGGCAGAGGCCTCCAGGGGTACGAGCAGTACTTC
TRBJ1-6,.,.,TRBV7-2,CASSLRQGRSNSPLHF,TGTGCCAGCAGCTTGAGGCAGGGAAGGAGTAATTCACCCCTCCACTTT
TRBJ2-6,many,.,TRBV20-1,CSATDGANVLTF,TGCAGTGCTACCGACGGGGCCAACGTCCTGACTTTC
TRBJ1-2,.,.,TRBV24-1,CATSDSLGGYTF,TGTGCCACCAGTGACTCTCTTGGGGGCTACACCTTC
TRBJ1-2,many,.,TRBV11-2,CASSPVQAIYGYTF,TGTGCCAGCAGCCCCGTACAGGCGATCTATGGCTACACCTTC
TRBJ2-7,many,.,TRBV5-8,CASSVGTLLYEQYF,TGTGCCAGCAGCGTCGGGACGCTATTATACGAGCAGTACTTC
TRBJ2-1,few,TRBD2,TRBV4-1,CASSTRAGGGNEQFF,TGCGCCAGCTCAACCCGGGCGGGAGGTGGGAATGAGCAGTTCTTC
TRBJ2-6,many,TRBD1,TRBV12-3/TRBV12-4,CASSLYGTGASGANVLTF,TGTGCCAGCAGTCTTTACGGGACAGGGGCATCCGGGGCCAACGTCCTGACTTTC
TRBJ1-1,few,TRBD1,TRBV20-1,CSAPGGGLNTEAFF,TGCAGTGCCCCAGGGGGGGGCCTGAACACTGAAGCTTTCTTT
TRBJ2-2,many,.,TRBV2,CASSEPGGGGTGELFF,TGTGCCAGCAGTGAGCCAGGGGGCGGGGGCACCGGGGAGCTGTTTTTT